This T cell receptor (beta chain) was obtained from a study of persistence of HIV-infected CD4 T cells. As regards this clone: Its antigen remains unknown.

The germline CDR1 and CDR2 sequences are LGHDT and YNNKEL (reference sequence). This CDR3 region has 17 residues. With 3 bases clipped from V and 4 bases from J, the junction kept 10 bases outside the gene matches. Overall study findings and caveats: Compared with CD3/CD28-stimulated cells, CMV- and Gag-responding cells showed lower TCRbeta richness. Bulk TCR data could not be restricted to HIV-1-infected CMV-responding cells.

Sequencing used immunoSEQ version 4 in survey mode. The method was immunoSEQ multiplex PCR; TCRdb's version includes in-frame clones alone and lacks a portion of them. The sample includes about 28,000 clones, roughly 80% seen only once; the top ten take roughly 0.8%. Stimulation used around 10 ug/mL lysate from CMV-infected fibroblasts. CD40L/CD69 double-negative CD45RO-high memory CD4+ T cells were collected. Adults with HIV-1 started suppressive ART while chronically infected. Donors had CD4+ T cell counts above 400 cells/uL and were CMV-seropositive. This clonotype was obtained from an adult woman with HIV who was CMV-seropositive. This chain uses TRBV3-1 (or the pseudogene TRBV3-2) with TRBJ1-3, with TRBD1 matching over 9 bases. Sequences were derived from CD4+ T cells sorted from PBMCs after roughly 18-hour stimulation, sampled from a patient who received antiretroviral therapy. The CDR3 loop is CASSQDKDRGGGNTIYF. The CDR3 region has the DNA TGTGCCAGCAGCCAGGACAAGGACAGGGGCGGAGGAAACACCATATATTTT.